The clone carrying this TCR beta chain appeared many times. Its antigen is still unknown. One end of the junction does not line up with germline, which may come from a read error. A unique molecular identifier was attached to every TCR cDNA molecule. TCRdb recomputed calls from the 5' RACE reads with MiXCR, one row per CDR3 protein. The repertoire holds 9,200 or so distinct CDR3 sequences, with around 8% as singletons. Stated time point: sample taken at primary tumor resection. The donors, 60 to 80 patients with untreated early-stage non-small cell lung cancer, provided the samples. Whole RNA obtained from tumor, nontumor lung or frozen PBMC underwent sequencing without sorting. The sample originates from a study of spatial heterogeneity in lung cancer. Study outcomes and limitations: Tumors with more nonsynonymous mutations had more expanded intratumoral alpha and beta TCRs.

Germline-derived CDR1 and CDR2 are SSHAT and FNYEAQ (reference sequence). The CDR3 runs to 19 residues. The TCR sequence derives from a male donor with early-stage non-small cell lung cancer. This chain joins TRBV7-7 and TRBJ2-1, with TRBD2 identical over 11 bases. Sequenced here: lung tumor tissue, sampled at surgery. CDR3 protein: CASSSLDENTSGGYYEQFF. CDR3 nucleotide sequence: TGTGCTAGCAGCTCCCTAGATGAAAACACTAGCGGGGGATACTATGAGCAGTTCTTC.